This record looks at one T cell receptor (beta chain) sequence and its context. Its antigen is currently unknown. The assay that was used to sequence DNA from cultured CD4+ T cells was the Oncomine TCR Beta short-read assay. TCRdb independently ran MiXCR on the PCR reads; one entry per CDR3 protein. The table shows more than 12,000 distinct CDR3 sequences, with around 74% occurring only once. Per germline, CDR1 MRHNA and CDR2 SNTAGT. This CDR3 region has 14 residues. The junction had 0 bases not matched to a gene; V was cut back by 6 bases and J by 4 bases. These data come from a study of vaccination and CD4 T cells after COVID-19. Treatment here: roughly 10-day PBMC culture with coronavirus spike peptide pools or control peptides (ViraFEST assay).

The source of this sequence is a human donor who had recovered from COVID-19. The sample taken for sequencing was CD4+ T cells from blood, cultured in vitro. The chain links TRBV6-4 to TRBJ2-2; 12 bases align to TRBD2. CDR3 in DNA: TGTGCCAGCAGGACTAGCGGGAGCACCGGGGAGCTGTTTTTT. Its protein is CASRTSGSTGELFF.